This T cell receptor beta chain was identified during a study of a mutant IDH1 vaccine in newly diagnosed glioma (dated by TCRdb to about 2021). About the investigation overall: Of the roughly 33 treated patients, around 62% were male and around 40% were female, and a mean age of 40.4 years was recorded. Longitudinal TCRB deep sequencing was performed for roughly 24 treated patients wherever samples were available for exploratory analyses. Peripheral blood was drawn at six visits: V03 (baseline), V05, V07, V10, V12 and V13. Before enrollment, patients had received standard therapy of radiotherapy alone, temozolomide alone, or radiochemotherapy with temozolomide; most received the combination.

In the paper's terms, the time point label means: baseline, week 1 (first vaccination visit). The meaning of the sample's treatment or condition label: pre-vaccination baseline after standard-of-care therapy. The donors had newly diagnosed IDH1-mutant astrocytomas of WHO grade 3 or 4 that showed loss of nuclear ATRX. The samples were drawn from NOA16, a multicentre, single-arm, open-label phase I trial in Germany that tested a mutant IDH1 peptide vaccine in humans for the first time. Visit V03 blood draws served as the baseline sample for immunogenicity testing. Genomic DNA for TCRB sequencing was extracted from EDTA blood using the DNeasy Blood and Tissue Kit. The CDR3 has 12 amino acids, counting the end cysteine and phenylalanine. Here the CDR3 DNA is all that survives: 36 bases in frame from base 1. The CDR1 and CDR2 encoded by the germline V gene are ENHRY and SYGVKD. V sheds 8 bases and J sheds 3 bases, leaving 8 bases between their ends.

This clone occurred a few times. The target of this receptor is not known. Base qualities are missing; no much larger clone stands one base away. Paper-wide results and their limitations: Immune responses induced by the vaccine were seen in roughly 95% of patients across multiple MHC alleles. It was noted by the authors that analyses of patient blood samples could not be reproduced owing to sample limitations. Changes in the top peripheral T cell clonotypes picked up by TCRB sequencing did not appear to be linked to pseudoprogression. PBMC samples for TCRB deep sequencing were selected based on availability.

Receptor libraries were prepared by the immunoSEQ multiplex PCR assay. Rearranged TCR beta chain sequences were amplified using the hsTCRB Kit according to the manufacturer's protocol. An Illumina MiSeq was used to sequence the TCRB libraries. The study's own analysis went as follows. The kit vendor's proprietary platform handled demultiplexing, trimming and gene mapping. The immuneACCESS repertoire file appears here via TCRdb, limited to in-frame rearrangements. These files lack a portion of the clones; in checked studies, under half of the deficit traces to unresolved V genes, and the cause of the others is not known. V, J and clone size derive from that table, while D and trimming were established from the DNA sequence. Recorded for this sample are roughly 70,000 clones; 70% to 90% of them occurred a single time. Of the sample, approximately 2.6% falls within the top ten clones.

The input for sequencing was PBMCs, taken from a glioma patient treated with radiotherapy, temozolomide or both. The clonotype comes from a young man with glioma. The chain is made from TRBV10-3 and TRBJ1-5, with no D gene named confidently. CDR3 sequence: CAIGQLNQPQHF. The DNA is TGTGCCATCGGGCAGCTCAATCAGCCCCAGCATTTT.